This T cell receptor (beta chain) originates from a study of OX40 agonist ivuxolimab in advanced cancers. Study-level information: One patient with hepatocellular carcinoma and two with cutaneous melanoma, three in all, had partial responses.

The CDR3 totals 16 residues. CDR1 and CDR2 from the germline V gene are SGHVS and FQNEAQ. V was trimmed by 1 base and J by 6 bases, leaving 15 bases between them. Assay used: immunoSEQ multiplex PCR; TCRdb lists only in-frame clones, some missing. Among 43,000 or so clones, about 90% were seen once, and the ten largest hold 0.85% to 1.2%. Study-level findings and limits: In general, CD8+ T cells held more expanded clones than CD4+ did, on average.

As concerns this clone: The antigen is not known.

This specimen was CD4+ or CD8+ T cells sorted from blood, taken in a trial of the OX40 agonist ivuxolimab. This clonotype originated in an adult with an advanced solid tumor such as melanoma, head and neck, liver or kidney cancer. The rearrangement uses TRBV7-8 and TRBJ2-2; D is perhaps TRBD2 (5 bases). CDR3: CASSLVGVGIAGELFF. CDR3 bases: TGTGCCAGCAGCTTAGTCGGGGTTGGTATCGCCGGGGAGCTGTTTTTT.